This is a list of T cell receptor beta chains from one sample in a study of shared clonotypes between healthy human individuals. Profiled with immunoSEQ multiplex PCR; TCRdb holds only in-frame clones, not every one. Among roughly 520,000 clones, approximately 95% were seen once, and the ten largest hold approximately 0.06%. What was sequenced was naive CD4+ T cells sorted from blood. The receptors shown here come from a woman aged 25 to 39 in good health. Both conserved end residues are part of each CDR3. D genes are given only for firm matches. Rows may omit the clone size; those that give it use once, few, many or a size class.

>TRBD2|TRBV6-5|TRBJ2-1|NA
CASSSSGGEPYNEQFF
TGTGCCAGCAGTTCTAGCGGGGGGGAGCCCTACAATGAGCAGTTCTTC
>NA|TRBV6-1|TRBJ2-3|NA
CASSEALSLAKGTQYF
TGTGCCAGCAGTGAAGCCCTTTCGCTTGCCAAGGGTACGCAGTATTTT
>NA|TRBV5-4|TRBJ2-1|NA
CASSLESYNEQFF
TGTGCCAGCAGCTTGGAAAGCTACAATGAGCAGTTCTTC
>NA|TRBV28|TRBJ2-7|NA
CASSTTGTGPYEQYF
TGTGCCAGCAGCACCACCGGAACAGGACCCTACGAGCAGTACTTC
>TRBD1|TRBV30|TRBJ1-5|once
CAWSQRPGQINQPQHF
TGTGCCTGGAGCCAAAGACCGGGACAGATTAATCAGCCCCAGCATTTT
>NA|TRBV11-2|TRBJ1-5|NA
CASSTGDNQPQHF
TGTGCCAGCAGTACGGGCGACAATCAGCCCCAGCATTTT
>NA|TRBV5-4|TRBJ2-1|NA
CASSLVPGTWDTEQFF
TGTGCCAGCAGCTTGGTTCCCGGTACGTGGGATACTGAGCAGTTCTTC
>NA|TRBV11-2|TRBJ2-7|once
CASSTTYEQYF
TGTGCCAGCAGCACCACCTACGAGCAGTACTTC
>TRBD2|TRBV28|TRBJ2-7|NA
CASSSPPGLAGNFYEQYF
TGTGCCAGCAGTTCCCCCCCGGGACTAGCGGGAAATTTCTACGAGCAGTACTTC
>NA|TRBV7-9|TRBJ2-5|NA
CASSLPPKETQYF
TGTGCCAGCAGCCTTCCCCCGAAAGAGACCCAGTACTTC
>NA|TRBV20-1|TRBJ2-7|NA
CSASDQEQYF
TGCAGTGCTAGTGATCAGGAGCAGTACTTC
>NA|TRBV11-3|TRBJ1-1|NA
CASSLVGETEAFF
TGTGCCAGCAGCTTAGTGGGAGAGACTGAAGCTTTCTTT
>NA|TRBV29-1|TRBJ1-1|NA
CSVLGLGGGTEAFF
TGCAGCGTCCTGGGCCTCGGAGGAGGAACTGAAGCTTTCTTT
>NA|TRBV5-1|TRBJ2-1|once
CASSPDRPSYNEQFF
TGCGCCAGCAGTCCCGACAGGCCCTCCTACAATGAGCAGTTCTTC
>TRBD2|TRBV6-1|TRBJ2-7|NA
CASSATGTTLEQYF
TGTGCCAGCAGTGCTACCGGGACTACTCTCGAGCAGTACTTC
>NA|TRBV4-2|TRBJ2-7|NA
CASSQDLGLGLNEQYF
TGTGCCAGCAGCCAAGATTTAGGACTCGGGCTTAACGAGCAGTACTTC
>NA|TRBV28|TRBJ2-2|NA
CASTVVQGGTGELFF
TGTGCCAGCACCGTTGTGCAGGGGGGCACCGGGGAGCTGTTTTTT
>TRBD1|TRBV27|TRBJ1-4|NA
CASSLLGTGVGEEKLFF
TGTGCCAGCAGTCTCCTGGGGACAGGGGTGGGCGAGGAAAAACTGTTTTTT
>NA|TRBV6-5|TRBJ2-7|NA
CASSRGYEQYF
TGTGCCAGCTCCAGGGGCTACGAGCAGTACTTC
>TRBD2|TRBV4-1|TRBJ2-3|once
CASSSGTRGVGQYF
TGCGCCAGCAGCTCTGGGACTCGGGGGGTCGGGCAGTATTTT
>NA|TRBV4-1|TRBJ2-1|NA
CASSQVGASRRNEQFF
TGCGCCAGCAGCCAGGTGGGGGCTAGCCGGCGGAATGAGCAGTTCTTC
>TRBD2|TRBV5-1|TRBJ2-2|NA
CASSQTTSGSASGELFF
TGCGCCAGCAGCCAGACGACTAGCGGGAGTGCGTCCGGGGAGCTGTTTTTT
>NA|TRBV29-1|TRBJ1-4|NA
CSVDLGGEKLFF
TGCAGCGTTGATCTGGGGGGTGAAAAACTGTTTTTT
>NA|TRBV5-6|TRBJ2-1|NA
CASSFQTRISTEQFF
TGTGCCAGCAGCTTCCAGACTAGGATTTCCACCGAGCAGTTCTTC
>NA|TRBV5-1|TRBJ2-6|NA
CASRVGANVLTF
TGCGCCAGCAGGGTTGGGGCCAACGTCCTGACTTTC
>NA|TRBV18|TRBJ2-7|NA
CASSPGPEQYF
TGTGCCAGCTCACCCGGGCCCGAGCAGTACTTC
>NA|TRBV29-1|TRBJ2-3|NA
CSVVPVADTQYF
TGCAGCGTTGTACCAGTCGCAGATACGCAGTATTTT
>NA|TRBV28|TRBJ2-5|NA
CASSGETQYF
TGTGCCAGCAGCGGTGAGACCCAGTACTTC
>TRBD2|TRBV5-1|TRBJ2-5|NA
CASSLGRLAGETQYF
TGCGCCAGCAGCTTGGGCAGACTAGCGGGAGAGACCCAGTACTTC
>NA|TRBV16|TRBJ1-1|NA
CASSPRANTEAFF
TGTGCCAGCAGTCCCAGGGCGAACACTGAAGCTTTCTTT